This T cell receptor (beta chain) emerged from a study of lymphopenia after photon versus proton radiotherapy. Study results and caveats: Post-nadir TCR diversity decline inversely tracked overall survival among those who died. Oligoclonal CD8+ Temra expansion after nadir drove photon patients' diversity drop. Photon-treated patients lost naive T cells and TCR diversity; proton-treated stayed stable.

Of note for this clone: What it recognizes is unknown.

TCRdb keeps only in-frame clones here, not all; method: immunoSEQ multiplex PCR. The data show about 12,000 clones, 70% to 90% seen once. The receptor's source is a man aged 55 to 70 with pancreatic cancer. This specimen was peripheral blood, taken from a patient treated with proton-based radiotherapy.

DNA for the CDR3: TGTGCCAGCAGTTTCCCTAGCGGGACCAATGAGCAGTTCTTC. It specifies CASSFPSGTNEQFF. V usage is TRBV5-4 and J usage is TRBJ2-1, with 9 nucleotides matching TRBD2. Trimming removed 5 bases from V and 6 bases from J; junction bases left unmatched: 6. The CDR3 has 14 residues. Germline CDR1 and CDR2: SGHNT and YYREEE (reference sequence).